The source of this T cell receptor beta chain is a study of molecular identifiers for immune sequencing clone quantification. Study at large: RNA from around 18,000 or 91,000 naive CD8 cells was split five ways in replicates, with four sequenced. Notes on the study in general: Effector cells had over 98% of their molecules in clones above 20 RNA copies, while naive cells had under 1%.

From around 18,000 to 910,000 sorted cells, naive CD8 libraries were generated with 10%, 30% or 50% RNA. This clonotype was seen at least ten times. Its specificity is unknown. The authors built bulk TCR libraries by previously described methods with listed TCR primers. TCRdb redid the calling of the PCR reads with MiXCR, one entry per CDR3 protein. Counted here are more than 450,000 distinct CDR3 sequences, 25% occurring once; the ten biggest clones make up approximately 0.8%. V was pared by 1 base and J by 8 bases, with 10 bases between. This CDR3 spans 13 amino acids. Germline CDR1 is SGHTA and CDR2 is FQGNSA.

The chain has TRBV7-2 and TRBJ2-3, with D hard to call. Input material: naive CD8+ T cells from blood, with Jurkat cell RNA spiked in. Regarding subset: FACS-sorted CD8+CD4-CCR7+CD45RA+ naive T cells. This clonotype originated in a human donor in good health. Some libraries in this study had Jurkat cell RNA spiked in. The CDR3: CASSLGLEGTQYF. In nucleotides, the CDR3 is TGTGCCAGCAGCTTAGGTTTAGAAGGTACGCAGTATTTT.